This T cell receptor (beta chain) is drawn from a study of cytomegalovirus exposure and HLA in healthy donors. Regarding the study as a whole: 16,951 TCR beta sequences were associated with HLA alleles at 0.05 false discovery rate in a later analysis. Later work found most CMV-associated TCR beta chains apparently HLA-restricted. One variant, a missense change in DCLRE1C, was linked in a later analysis to TCR beta V- and J-gene trimming.

V was trimmed by 4 bases and J by 0 bases, leaving 10 bases between them. The CDR3 covers 14 residues. Per germline, CDR1 MNHNY and CDR2 SVGAGI (reference sequence). Concerning this clone itself: Its antigen is still unknown.

PCR employed 60 Vbeta and 13 Jbeta primers. The protocol was immunoSEQ multiplex PCR, while the TCRdb copy is restricted to in-frame clones and leaves out a portion. This sample yields 150,000 to 170,000 clones, of which roughly 83% are seen a single time; roughly 7.7% belongs to the top ten. The V and J genes are TRBV6-6 and TRBJ2-7; D might be TRBD1 (6 bases). The TCR originated in a man aged 30 to 45 in good health and CMV-seropositive. The source material was PBMCs. The CDR3 protein is CASSLSRGSYEQYF. DNA for the CDR3: TGTGCCAGCAGTTTAAGCAGGGGCTCCTACGAGCAGTACTTC.